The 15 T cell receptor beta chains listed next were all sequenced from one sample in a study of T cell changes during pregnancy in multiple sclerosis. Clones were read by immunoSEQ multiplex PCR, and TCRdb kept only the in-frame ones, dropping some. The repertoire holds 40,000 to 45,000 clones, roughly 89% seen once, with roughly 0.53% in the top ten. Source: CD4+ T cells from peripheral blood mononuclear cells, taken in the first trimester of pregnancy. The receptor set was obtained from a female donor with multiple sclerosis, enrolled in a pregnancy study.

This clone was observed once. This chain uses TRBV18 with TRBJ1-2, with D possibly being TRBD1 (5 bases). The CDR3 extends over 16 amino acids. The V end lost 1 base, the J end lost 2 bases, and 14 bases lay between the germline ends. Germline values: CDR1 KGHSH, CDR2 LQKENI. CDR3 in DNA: TGTGCCAGCTCACCACAAGGGACTCCAACCAACTATGGCTACACCTTC. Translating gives CASSPQGTPTNYGYTF.

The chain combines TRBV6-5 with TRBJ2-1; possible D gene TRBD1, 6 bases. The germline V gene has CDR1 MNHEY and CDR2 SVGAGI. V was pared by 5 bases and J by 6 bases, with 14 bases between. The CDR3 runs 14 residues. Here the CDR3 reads CASSLRGIPNEQFF. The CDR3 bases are TGTGCCAGCAGTCTCAGGGGAATACCCAATGAGCAGTTCTTC.

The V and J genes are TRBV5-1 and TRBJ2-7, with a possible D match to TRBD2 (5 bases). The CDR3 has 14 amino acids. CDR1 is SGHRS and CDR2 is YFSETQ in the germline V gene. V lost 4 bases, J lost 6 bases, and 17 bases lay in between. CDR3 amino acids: CASSTEPGNSEQYF. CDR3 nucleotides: TGCGCCAGCAGCACCGAGCCGGGGAACAGCGAGCAGTACTTC.

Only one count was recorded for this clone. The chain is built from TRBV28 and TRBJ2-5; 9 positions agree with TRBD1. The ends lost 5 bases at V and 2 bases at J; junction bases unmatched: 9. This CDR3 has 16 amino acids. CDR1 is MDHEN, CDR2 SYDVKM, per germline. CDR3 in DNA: TGTGCCAGCAGTGTTTCGGGACAGGGACTTCAAGAGACCCAGTACTTC. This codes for CASSVSGQGLQETQYF.

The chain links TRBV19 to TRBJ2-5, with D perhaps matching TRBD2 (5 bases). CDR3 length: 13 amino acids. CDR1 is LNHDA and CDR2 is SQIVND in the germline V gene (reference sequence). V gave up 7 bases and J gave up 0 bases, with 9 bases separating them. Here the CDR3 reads CASTRGNQETQYF. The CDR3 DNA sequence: TGTGCCAGTACTCGAGGGAACCAAGAGACCCAGTACTTC.

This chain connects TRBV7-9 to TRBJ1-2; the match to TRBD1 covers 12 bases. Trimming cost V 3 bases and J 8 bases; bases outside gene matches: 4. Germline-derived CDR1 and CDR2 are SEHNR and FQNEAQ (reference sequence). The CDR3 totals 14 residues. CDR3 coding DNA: TGTGCCAGCAGCTTGGGACAGGGGGCGGTAGGCTACACCTTC. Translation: CASSLGQGAVGYTF. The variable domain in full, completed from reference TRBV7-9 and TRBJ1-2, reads DTGVSQNPRHKITKRGQNVTFRCDPISEHNRLYWYRQTLGQGPEFLTYFQNEAQLEKSRLLSDRFSAERPKGSFSTLEIQRTEQGDSAMYLCASSLGQGAVGYTFGSGTRLTVV.

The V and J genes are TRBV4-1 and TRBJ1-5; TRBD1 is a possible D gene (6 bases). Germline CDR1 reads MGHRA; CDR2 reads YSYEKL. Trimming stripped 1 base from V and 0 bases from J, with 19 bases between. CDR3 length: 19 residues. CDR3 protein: CASSQAPGHGMISNQPQHF. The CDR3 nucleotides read TGCGCCAGCAGCCAAGCCCCGGGACACGGGATGATTAGCAATCAGCCCCAGCATTTT.

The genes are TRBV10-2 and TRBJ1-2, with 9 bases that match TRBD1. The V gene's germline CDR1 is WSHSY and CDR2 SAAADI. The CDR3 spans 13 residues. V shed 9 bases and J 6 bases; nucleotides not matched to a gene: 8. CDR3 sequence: CASEGTGKDGYTF. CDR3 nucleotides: TGCGCCAGTGAAGGGACAGGGAAGGATGGCTACACCTTC.

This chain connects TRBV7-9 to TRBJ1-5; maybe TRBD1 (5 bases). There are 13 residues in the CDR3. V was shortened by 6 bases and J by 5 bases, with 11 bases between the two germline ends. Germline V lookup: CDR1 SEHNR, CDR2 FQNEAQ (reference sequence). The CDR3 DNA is TGTGCCAGCAGTTCGGGGGTCGATCAGCCCCAGCATTTT. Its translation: CASSSGVDQPQHF.

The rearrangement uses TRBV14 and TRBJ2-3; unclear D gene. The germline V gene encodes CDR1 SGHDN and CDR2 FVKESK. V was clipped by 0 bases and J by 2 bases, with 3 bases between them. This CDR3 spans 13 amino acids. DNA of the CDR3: TGTGCCAGCAGCCAAGACCTCACAGATACGCAGTATTTT. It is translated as CASSQDLTDTQYF.

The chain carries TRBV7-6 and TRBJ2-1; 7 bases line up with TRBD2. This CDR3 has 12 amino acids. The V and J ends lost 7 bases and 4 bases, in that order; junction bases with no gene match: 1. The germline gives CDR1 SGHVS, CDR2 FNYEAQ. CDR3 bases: TGTGCCAGCACTAGCGGATACAATGAGCAGTTCTTC. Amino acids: CASTSGYNEQFF.

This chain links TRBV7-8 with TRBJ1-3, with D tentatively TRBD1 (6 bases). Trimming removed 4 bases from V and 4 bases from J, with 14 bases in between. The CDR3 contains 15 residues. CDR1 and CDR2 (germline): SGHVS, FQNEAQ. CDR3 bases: TGTGCCAGCAGCTCACAGGGTCGGTCCGGAAACACCATATATTTT. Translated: CASSSQGRSGNTIYF.

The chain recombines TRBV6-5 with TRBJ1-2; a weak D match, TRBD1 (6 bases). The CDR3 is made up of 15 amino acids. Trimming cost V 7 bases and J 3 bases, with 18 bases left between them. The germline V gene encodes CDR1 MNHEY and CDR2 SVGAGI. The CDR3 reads CASTKREGQHYGYTF. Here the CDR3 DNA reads TGTGCCAGCACCAAGCGCGAGGGACAACACTATGGCTACACCTTC.

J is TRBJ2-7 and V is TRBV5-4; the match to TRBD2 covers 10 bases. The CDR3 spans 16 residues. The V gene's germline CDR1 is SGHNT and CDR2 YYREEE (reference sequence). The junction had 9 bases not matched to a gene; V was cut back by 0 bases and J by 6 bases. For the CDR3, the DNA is TGTGCCAGCAGCTTGGAACTAGCGGGGATATACGTCGAGCAGTACTTC. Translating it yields CASSLELAGIYVEQYF.

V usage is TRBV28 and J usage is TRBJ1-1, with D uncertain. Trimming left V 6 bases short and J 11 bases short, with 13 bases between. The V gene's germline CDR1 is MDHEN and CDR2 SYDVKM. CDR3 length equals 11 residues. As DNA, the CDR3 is TGTGCCAGCAGAATAACGGGTGGTGCTTTCTTT. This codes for CASRITGGAFF.